In this sample, the clone carrying this TCR beta chain turned up many times. Its target is not known. The record originates from a study of T cells in Graves' hyperthyroidism and ophthalmopathy. Notes on the study in general: Separation of ophthalmopathy from stable hyperthyroidism was achieved by a 13 V-J model.

TCR beta CDR3 regions were amplified from RNA. The primer set for the first-round RT-PCR of the TCR CDR3 was HTBI. MiXCR, applied by TCRdb to the multiplex PCR reads, yields one record per CDR3 protein. The table shows about 610,000 distinct CDR3 sequences, with 16% occurring only once. Uncontrolled infection, other autoimmune disease, pregnancy or lactation disqualified patients from enrolment. J lost 4 bases, V lost 6 bases, and 9 bases had no gene match. CDR1 is SNHLY and CDR2 is FYNNEI in the germline V gene. This CDR3 spans 14 amino acids. The TCR sequence derives from a middle-aged woman with Graves' ophthalmopathy. The chain uses TRBV2 and TRBJ2-7; 7 positions agree with TRBD1. The sequenced material came from blood. In nucleotides, the CDR3 is TGTGCCAGCAGCAAAGGGACAGTTGGGTACGAGCAGTACTTC. The encoded protein is CASSKGTVGYEQYF.